This is a list of T cell receptor beta chains from one sample in a study of beta chain features in type 1 diabetes. Profiling relied on immunoSEQ multiplex PCR, and the TCRdb table lists in-frame clones only, not all of them. The repertoire holds around 45,000 clones, with approximately 40% as singletons. Sequenced input: stem cell memory CD4+ T cells from blood. The receptors shown here come from a man aged 30 to 45 with type 1 diabetes. Each CDR3 is given with its conserved first and last residue. D genes are given only for firm matches. A row's size may be missing; if present it is once, few, many or a size class.

abundance: few; j_gene: TRBJ2-7; v_gene: TRBV28; d_gene: TRBD2; CDR3nt: TGTGCCAGCGAGTCCCCGACGGGGGGGCGCGAGCAGTACTTC; CDR3aa: CASESPTGGREQYF
abundance: -; j_gene: TRBJ1-2; v_gene: TRBV6-5; d_gene: -; CDR3nt: TGTGCCAGCAGTCCGGACAGTATCTATGGCTACACCTTC; CDR3aa: CASSPDSIYGYTF
abundance: -; j_gene: TRBJ2-1; v_gene: TRBV18; d_gene: -; CDR3nt: TGTGCCAGCTCACCACCCAATTCCGGGAAGGAGCAGTTCTTC; CDR3aa: CASSPPNSGKEQFF
abundance: -; j_gene: TRBJ2-2; v_gene: TRBV7-3; d_gene: -; CDR3nt: TGTGCCAGCAGCCGAAGGGGAAACACCGGGGAGCTGTTTTTT; CDR3aa: CASSRRGNTGELFF
abundance: -; j_gene: TRBJ2-1; v_gene: TRBV9; d_gene: -; CDR3nt: TGTGCCAGCGGCGGAGACAATGAGCAGTTCTTC; CDR3aa: CASGGDNEQFF
abundance: -; j_gene: TRBJ1-1; v_gene: TRBV5-1; d_gene: -; CDR3nt: TGCGCCAGCAGCTTCAGGGTCGGCGCTGAAGCTTTCTTT; CDR3aa: CASSFRVGAEAFF
abundance: -; j_gene: TRBJ2-3; v_gene: TRBV6-6; d_gene: -; CDR3nt: TGTGCCAGCAGTTACTCCGGGGGTAGCACAGATACGCAGTATTTT; CDR3aa: CASSYSGGSTDTQYF
abundance: -; j_gene: TRBJ2-1; v_gene: TRBV4-3; d_gene: TRBD2; CDR3nt: TGCGCCAGCAGCCAAGCCCTAGCGGGAGGGGTTGAGCAGTTCTTC; CDR3aa: CASSQALAGGVEQFF
abundance: -; j_gene: TRBJ2-7; v_gene: TRBV5-1; d_gene: -; CDR3nt: TGCGCCAGCAGCCCTGCGAGCGGGTCCTACGAGCAGTACTTC; CDR3aa: CASSPASGSYEQYF
abundance: -; j_gene: TRBJ2-7; v_gene: TRBV7-9; d_gene: -; CDR3nt: TGTGCCAGCAGCCTAGGGACTTACTACGAGCAGTACTTC; CDR3aa: CASSLGTYYEQYF
abundance: -; j_gene: TRBJ2-1; v_gene: TRBV27; d_gene: TRBD2; CDR3nt: TGTGCCAGCAGTTTTAGCCTAGCGGGTGCTGAGCAGTTCTTC; CDR3aa: CASSFSLAGAEQFF
abundance: -; j_gene: TRBJ2-7; v_gene: TRBV10-3; d_gene: TRBD2; CDR3nt: TGTGCCATCAGTTCCGGGACTAGCGTCTACGAGCAGTACTTC; CDR3aa: CAISSGTSVYEQYF
abundance: -; j_gene: TRBJ2-6; v_gene: TRBV2; d_gene: -; CDR3nt: TGTGCCAGCAGTGAAGCGCTGACAGGTTTCTCTCTGGGGGCCAACGTCCTGACTTTC; CDR3aa: CASSEALTGFSLGANVLTF
abundance: -; j_gene: TRBJ2-1; v_gene: TRBV28; d_gene: TRBD1; CDR3nt: TGTGCCAGTAGGGGACAGGGACCCTACAATGAGCAGTTCTTC; CDR3aa: CASRGQGPYNEQFF
abundance: -; j_gene: TRBJ1-2; v_gene: TRBV9; d_gene: -; CDR3nt: TGTGCCAGCAGCGTCTCTCTGAACTATGGCTACACCTTC; CDR3aa: CASSVSLNYGYTF
abundance: -; j_gene: TRBJ2-3; v_gene: TRBV27; d_gene: TRBD2; CDR3nt: TGTGCCAGCAGTTTATTGCTAGCGGGAGGGCCTGGAGATACGCAGTATTTT; CDR3aa: CASSLLLAGGPGDTQYF
abundance: -; j_gene: TRBJ2-5; v_gene: TRBV5-4; d_gene: -; CDR3nt: TGTGCCAGCAGCTTGGGACGACAGGCAGAGACCCAGTACTTC; CDR3aa: CASSLGRQAETQYF
abundance: -; j_gene: TRBJ2-1; v_gene: TRBV4-2; d_gene: TRBD2; CDR3nt: TGTGCCAGCAGCCAACTTCTAGCGGGGTTAAAAAACAATGAGCAGTTCTTC; CDR3aa: CASSQLLAGLKNNEQFF
abundance: -; j_gene: TRBJ2-3; v_gene: TRBV9; d_gene: TRBD2; CDR3nt: TGTGCCAGCAGCGCCCTAGCGGTCGGGACAGATACGCAGTATTTT; CDR3aa: CASSALAVGTDTQYF
abundance: -; j_gene: TRBJ2-2; v_gene: TRBV4-2; d_gene: TRBD2; CDR3nt: TGTGCCAGCAGCCAAGATGCCCTAGCGGGTGGTTCCGGGGAGCTGTTTTTT; CDR3aa: CASSQDALAGGSGELFF
abundance: -; j_gene: TRBJ2-1; v_gene: TRBV7-3; d_gene: TRBD2; CDR3nt: TGTGCCAGCAGCTCCGGGACTAGCGGGAGACGTTACTACAATGAGCAGTTCTTC; CDR3aa: CASSSGTSGRRYYNEQFF
abundance: few; j_gene: TRBJ1-3; v_gene: TRBV28; d_gene: -; CDR3nt: TGTGCCAGCCAGAATACTGGAAACACCATATATTTT; CDR3aa: CASQNTGNTIYF
abundance: few; j_gene: TRBJ1-2; v_gene: TRBV28; d_gene: TRBD1; CDR3nt: TGTGCCAGCAGTCTGACAGGGAATGGCTACACCTTC; CDR3aa: CASSLTGNGYTF
abundance: -; j_gene: TRBJ1-2; v_gene: TRBV6-1; d_gene: -; CDR3nt: TGTGCCAGCAGTTCAGGGTATGGCTACACCTTC; CDR3aa: CASSSGYGYTF
abundance: -; j_gene: TRBJ2-3; v_gene: TRBV7-6; d_gene: -; CDR3nt: TGTGCCAGCAGCTTACGTTCCCAGCGAGATACGCAGTATTTT; CDR3aa: CASSLRSQRDTQYF
abundance: -; j_gene: TRBJ2-7; v_gene: TRBV6-5; d_gene: TRBD2; CDR3nt: TGTGCCAGCGGGCTGGAAGGCGGGAGATACGAGCAGTACTTC; CDR3aa: CASGLEGGRYEQYF
abundance: -; j_gene: TRBJ2-5; v_gene: TRBV5-1; d_gene: TRBD1; CDR3nt: TGCGCCAGCAGCTTCCTGGACAGGGAAGAGACCCAGTACTTC; CDR3aa: CASSFLDREETQYF
abundance: -; j_gene: TRBJ2-1; v_gene: TRBV27; d_gene: TRBD1; CDR3nt: TGTGCCAGCAGACCAGGGGGCCGAAGGGAGTTCTTC; CDR3aa: CASRPGGRREFF
abundance: few; j_gene: TRBJ1-4; v_gene: TRBV2; d_gene: -; CDR3nt: TGTGCCAGCAGTGGTGTCGGCGGGGAAAAACTGTTTTTT; CDR3aa: CASSGVGGEKLFF
abundance: few; j_gene: TRBJ2-1; v_gene: TRBV7-8; d_gene: TRBD2; CDR3nt: TGTGCCAGCAGCCAACGGCGGGAGAGTCGTGGTGAGCAGTTCTTC; CDR3aa: CASSQRRESRGEQFF
abundance: -; j_gene: TRBJ2-1; v_gene: TRBV13; d_gene: TRBD2; CDR3nt: TGTGCCAGCAGCTCAGGACTAGCGGGAGGGTACTACAATGAGCAGTTCTTC; CDR3aa: CASSSGLAGGYYNEQFF
abundance: -; j_gene: TRBJ2-7; v_gene: TRBV30; d_gene: TRBD1; CDR3nt: TGTGCCTGGGAACGATGGGGACAGAGAGGGGGCGAGCAGTACTTC; CDR3aa: CAWERWGQRGGEQYF
abundance: -; j_gene: TRBJ1-2; v_gene: TRBV28; d_gene: TRBD1; CDR3nt: TGTGCCAGCAGTTTAAGGCAGGGGGTCGGCTACACCTTC; CDR3aa: CASSLRQGVGYTF
abundance: few; j_gene: TRBJ2-4; v_gene: TRBV27; d_gene: -; CDR3nt: TGTGCCAGCAGTTTGCAGGGGGCCAAAAACATTCAGTACTTC; CDR3aa: CASSLQGAKNIQYF
abundance: few; j_gene: TRBJ1-1; v_gene: TRBV9; d_gene: -; CDR3nt: TGTGCCAGCAGCGTTAACTCAGGGAACACTGAAGCTTTCTTT; CDR3aa: CASSVNSGNTEAFF
abundance: few; j_gene: TRBJ2-2; v_gene: TRBV28; d_gene: -; CDR3nt: TGTGCCAGCAGTTTGGGGGGGGCGCGGACCGGGGAGCTGTTTTTT; CDR3aa: CASSLGGARTGELFF
abundance: -; j_gene: TRBJ1-1; v_gene: TRBV6-1; d_gene: -; CDR3nt: TGTGCCAGCAGTGACAGGGAGGACACTGAAGCTTTCTTT; CDR3aa: CASSDREDTEAFF
abundance: -; j_gene: TRBJ1-1; v_gene: TRBV30; d_gene: -; CDR3nt: TGTGCCTGGAGTGTTACCGGGGTTGAAGCTTTCTTT; CDR3aa: CAWSVTGVEAFF
abundance: -; j_gene: TRBJ2-2; v_gene: TRBV7-9; d_gene: -; CDR3nt: TGTGCCAGCAGCTTAGCCCTTTCCGGGACAACCACCGGGGAGCTGTTTTTT; CDR3aa: CASSLALSGTTTGELFF
abundance: -; j_gene: TRBJ2-1; v_gene: TRBV18; d_gene: TRBD2; CDR3nt: TGTGCCAGCTCGCCTAGCGGAGCTGCCTACGGTGAGCAGTTCTTC; CDR3aa: CASSPSGAAYGEQFF
abundance: -; j_gene: TRBJ2-1; v_gene: TRBV30; d_gene: -; CDR3nt: TGTGCCTGGAGCCCCGACAGTGGGGGGTACAATGAGCAGTTCTTC; CDR3aa: CAWSPDSGGYNEQFF
abundance: -; j_gene: TRBJ1-5; v_gene: TRBV19; d_gene: -; CDR3nt: TGTGCCAGTAGTATGGACCCCAGGGAAGCTTATCAGCCCCAGCATTTT; CDR3aa: CASSMDPREAYQPQHF
abundance: -; j_gene: TRBJ2-7; v_gene: TRBV9; d_gene: -; CDR3nt: TGTGCCAGCAGCGTAGATGGCATTCGAGGCTACGAGCAGTACTTC; CDR3aa: CASSVDGIRGYEQYF
abundance: -; j_gene: TRBJ2-1; v_gene: TRBV2; d_gene: TRBD2; CDR3nt: TGTGCCAGCAGGGCTGCCAGGCGGGGGGTCAACTACAATGAGCAGTTCTTC; CDR3aa: CASRAARRGVNYNEQFF
abundance: once; j_gene: TRBJ2-6; v_gene: TRBV28; d_gene: -; CDR3nt: TGTGCCAGCACTGTAGGAGGGGGCGCCTCGCCTGGGGCCAACGTCCTGACTTTC; CDR3aa: CASTVGGGASPGANVLTF